Listed below are T cell receptor beta chains from one sample, sequenced in a study of T cells after yellow fever vaccination. TCRdb used MiXCR to reprocess the 5' RACE reads, holding one entry per CDR3 protein. The sample contains about 580,000 distinct CDR3 sequences, about a sixth of which appear only once. The specimen comprised PBMCs, sampled 5 to 6 days after the first yellow fever vaccination. The receptor source for this set is a man between 18 and 35 years old who received the YFV17D yellow fever vaccine. Each CDR3 is given with its conserved first and last residue. A D gene is named only where the DNA matches it firmly. Clone size is given for some rows only: seen once, a few or many times, or a class if the clone is expanded.

TRBV12-3/TRBV12-4	TRBJ2-3	.	.	CASSFRTGTDTQYF	TGTGCCAGCAGTTTTCGGACAGGCACAGATACGCAGTATTTT
TRBV4-3	TRBJ1-6	.	.	CASREGAYSPLHF	TGCGCCAGCAGGGAAGGGGCGTATTCACCCCTCCACTTT
TRBV10-3	TRBJ2-7	.	.	CAISESSYEQYF	TGTGCCATCAGTGAGTCCTCATACGAGCAGTACTTC
TRBV25-1	TRBJ2-4	few	TRBD1	CASSEPGTGRDIQYF	TGTGCCAGCAGTGAACCCGGGACAGGGAGGGACATTCAGTACTTC
TRBV5-5	TRBJ1-5	few	.	CASSLRSNQPQHF	TGTGCCAGCAGCTTGAGGTCCAATCAGCCCCAGCATTTT
TRBV20-1	TRBJ1-1	.	.	CSARLGLEAFF	TGCAGTGCTAGATTAGGGTTGGAAGCTTTCTTT
TRBV28	TRBJ1-2	few	.	CASSLGGTIGYTF	TGTGCCAGCAGTTTAGGGGGAACAATTGGCTACACCTTC
TRBV7-2	TRBJ2-3	few	.	CAGVGGSDTQYF	TGTGCCGGGGTTGGGGGCTCAGATACGCAGTATTTT
TRBV12-3/TRBV12-4	TRBJ2-2	many	TRBD1	CASSPTGSGELFF	TGTGCCAGCAGCCCGACAGGGTCCGGGGAGCTGTTTTTT
TRBV7-9	TRBJ1-2	.	.	CASSQQNTPYGYTF	TGTGCCAGCTCCCAACAGAACACCCCCTATGGCTACACCTTC
TRBV5-1	TRBJ2-5	.	.	CASSLSGRVGETQYF	TGCGCCAGCAGCTTGAGTGGCAGGGTTGGGGAGACCCAGTACTTC
TRBV12-5	TRBJ2-3	many	TRBD2	CASGSDSGLPDTQYF	TGTGCTAGTGGTTCTGACTCGGGACTACCAGATACGCAGTATTTT
TRBV15	TRBJ2-5	.	TRBD2	CATSRDESRGGLRETQYF	TGTGCCACCAGCAGAGATGAATCGCGGGGGGGCCTGCGAGAGACCCAGTACTTC
TRBV6-1	TRBJ2-1	.	TRBD2	CASSPGGAGGEQFF	TGTGCCAGCAGTCCCGGGGGGGCCGGGGGTGAGCAGTTCTTC
TRBV20-1	TRBJ2-7	few	.	CSSGLTGSSYEQYF	TGCAGTTCCGGTCTCACAGGGAGCTCCTACGAGCAGTACTTC
TRBV11-2	TRBJ2-7	.	TRBD1	CASSKLTGTGFYEQYF	TGTGCCAGCAGCAAGCTTACCGGGACAGGTTTCTACGAGCAGTACTTC
TRBV13	TRBJ1-4	few	.	CASRAGRKNEKLFF	TGTGCCAGCCGCGCAGGGCGGAAGAATGAAAAACTGTTTTTT
TRBV15	TRBJ1-1	few	.	CATSFTGADTEAFF	TGTGCCACCAGCTTTACGGGGGCGGACACTGAAGCTTTCTTT
TRBV5-1	TRBJ2-2	.	TRBD1	CASSPGDRGNTVELFF	TGCGCCAGCAGCCCCGGGGACAGGGGTAACACCGTGGAGCTGTTTTTT
TRBV6-2/TRBV6-3	TRBJ1-6	few	TRBD1	CASSYADRGPSPLHF	TGTGCCAGCAGTTACGCCGACAGGGGGCCTTCACCCCTCCACTTT
TRBV30	TRBJ2-7	.	TRBD2	CAWSFPGGYEQYF	TGTGCCTGGAGTTTCCCGGGGGGCTACGAGCAGTACTTC
TRBV27	TRBJ2-3	.	.	CASSLSFLRSGTDTQYF	TGTGCCAGCAGTTTGTCTTTTTTGCGCTCGGGCACAGATACGCAGTATTTT
TRBV7-2	TRBJ1-2	few	TRBD1	CASSLLGGGGYTF	TGTGCCAGCAGCTTATTAGGGGGCGGTGGCTACACCTTC
TRBV5-5	TRBJ2-1	many	.	CASSLDRYNEQFF	TGTGCCAGCAGCTTGGACAGGTACAATGAGCAGTTCTTC
TRBV21-1	TRBJ2-5	.	.	CASSNDTGRSFQETQYF	TGTGCCAGCAGCAACGATACCGGACGGAGCTTTCAAGAGACCCAGTACTTC
TRBV6-5	TRBJ2-5	many	.	CASRPGGRETQYF	TGTGCCAGCAGGCCAGGGGGGCGTGAGACCCAGTACTTC
TRBV5-1	TRBJ2-3	.	TRBD1	CASSDRVSTDTQYF	TGCGCCAGCAGCGACAGGGTTAGCACAGATACGCAGTATTTT
TRBV4-2	TRBJ2-2	few	.	CASSQDGHTGELFF	TGTGCCAGCAGCCAAGATGGGCACACCGGGGAGCTGTTTTTT
TRBV27	TRBJ2-2	.	.	CASSIIPSTGELFF	TGTGCCAGCAGTATTATTCCTTCCACCGGGGAGCTGTTTTTT
TRBV4-1	TRBJ1-2	few	.	CASSLGGGTYGYTF	TGCGCCAGCAGCCTCGGGGGTGGCACGTATGGCTACACCTTC
TRBV4-3	TRBJ2-3	.	TRBD2	CASSQAAGVDVGDTQYF	TGCGCCAGCAGCCAAGCGGCGGGGGTGGATGTAGGGGATACGCAGTATTTT
TRBV7-6	TRBJ2-2	.	TRBD1	CASSLPRQGDTGELFF	TGTGCCAGCAGTCTACCTCGCCAGGGGGACACCGGGGAGCTGTTTTTT
TRBV11-2	TRBJ1-5	few	.	CASSSGGASYQPQHF	TGTGCCAGCAGCTCGGGGGGGGCGAGTTATCAGCCCCAGCATTTT
TRBV29-1	TRBJ1-1	.	.	CSVDRDGGAFF	TGCAGCGTTGACAGGGACGGGGGAGCTTTCTTT
TRBV20-1	TRBJ2-2	.	.	CSASEHPVDTGELFF	TGCAGTGCCTCGGAGCACCCTGTGGACACCGGGGAGCTGTTTTTT
TRBV20-1	TRBJ2-6	.	.	CSARPTSFGANVLTF	TGCAGTGCTCGCCCAACCTCATTTGGGGCCAACGTCCTGACTTTC
TRBV5-1	TRBJ2-3	.	TRBD2	CASSLSGGGAYF	TGCGCCAGCAGCCTAAGCGGGGGGGGTGCGTATTTT
TRBV11-3	TRBJ2-2	.	.	CASSISWGNTGELFF	TGTGCCAGCAGTATATCATGGGGCAACACCGGGGAGCTGTTTTTT
TRBV7-2	TRBJ2-3	few	TRBD2	CASSARTSRYNGTQYF	TGTGCCAGCAGCGCAAGGACTAGCAGGTACAATGGTACGCAGTATTTT
TRBV28	TRBJ2-3	.	.	CASSLRITSQYF	TGTGCCAGCAGTCTCCGGATAACATCGCAGTATTTT
TRBV6-1	TRBJ1-5	.	.	CASSPQGYQPQHF	TGTGCCAGCAGTCCTCAGGGGTATCAGCCCCAGCATTTT
TRBV12-3/TRBV12-4	TRBJ2-1	.	.	CASSFLPGGQLYNEQFF	TGTGCCAGCAGTTTTTTACCGGGCGGACAACTTTACAATGAGCAGTTCTTC
TRBV7-8	TRBJ2-5	few	.	CASSLTTGGETQYF	TGTGCCAGCAGCTTAACCACAGGAGGGGAGACCCAGTACTTC
TRBV7-9	TRBJ2-3	few	.	CASSAYAPRGADTQYF	TGTGCCAGCAGCGCTTATGCCCCAAGGGGGGCGGATACGCAGTATTTT
TRBV11-2	TRBJ2-7	.	TRBD2	CASSYRTSGGGFSYEQYF	TGTGCCAGCAGCTATAGGACTAGCGGGGGGGGCTTCTCCTACGAGCAGTACTTC
TRBV7-9	TRBJ2-3	once	TRBD1	CASSPRQGALYTQYF	TGTGCCAGCAGCCCCAGACAGGGGGCGTTATATACGCAGTATTTT
TRBV15	TRBJ1-4	many	TRBD1	CATSRKDRGNEKLFF	TGTGCCACCAGCAGAAAGGACAGGGGGAATGAAAAACTGTTTTTT
TRBV13	TRBJ2-5	.	TRBD2	CASSLGGSGFQETQYF	TGTGCCAGCAGTCTCGGGGGTAGCGGGTTCCAAGAGACCCAGTACTTC
TRBV5-1	TRBJ1-1	many	.	CASRSLQGRTEAFF	TGCGCCAGCAGATCCCTACAGGGTAGGACTGAAGCTTTCTTT
TRBV4-1	TRBJ1-3	few	.	CASRRGDDSGNTIYF	TGCGCCAGCCGGAGGGGTGATGATTCCGGAAACACCATATATTTT
TRBV4-1	TRBJ1-1	.	.	CASSQDRTEAFF	TGCGCCAGCAGCCAAGATCGGACTGAAGCTTTCTTT